Many counts were recorded for the clone carrying this TCR beta chain. The data were obtained in a study of CD8+CD57+ T cells in acquired aplastic anemia. Profiling of TCR beta VDJ combinations and CDR3 sequences used genomic DNA as template. From the reads, TCRdb called clonotypes with MiXCR, one entry per CDR3 protein. Among 160,000 or so distinct CDR3 sequences listed, under 55% were seen once. Flow cytometry had shown expanded CD8+CD57+ cells in the patients chosen for sequencing. Germline V gives CDR1 ENHRY, CDR2 SYGVKD. Trimming at V came to 11 bases and at J to 2 bases, leaving 8 bases not matched to a gene. The CDR3 is 13 amino acids.

The TCR comes from a human donor with aplastic anemia. The chain joins TRBV10-3 to TRBJ1-2; 7 nucleotides align to TRBD1. Sequences were obtained from sorted CD4+, CD8+, or CD8+CD57+ T cells (not recorded which) from PBMCs. The CDR3 here is CAQAEGANYGYTF. In nucleotides, the CDR3 is TGTGCCCAAGCCGAGGGGGCCAACTATGGCTACACCTTC.